The 13 T cell receptor beta chains reported below all come from one sample, sequenced in a study of shared clonotypes between healthy human individuals. The data were produced by immunoSEQ multiplex PCR, yet TCRdb's version contains in-frame clones alone and is incomplete. This sample yields around 980,000 clones, of which approximately 80% are seen a single time; roughly 0.61% belongs to the top ten. The sample taken for sequencing was memory CD4+ T cells from PBMCs. Subset specified: CD45RA-negative fraction. Receptors were obtained from a man aged 18 to 29 in good health. Some clones in this sample may be carry-over from other donors' samples.

This clone was counted once. The gene calls are TRBV5-1 and TRBJ2-1; TRBD2 is a possible D gene (5 bases). The V end lost 2 bases, the J end lost 2 bases, and 11 bases lay between the germline ends. Germline CDR1 is SGHRS and CDR2 is YFSETQ. The CDR3 is 15 residues long. In DNA, the CDR3 is TGCGCCAGCAGCTTCGGGATAGAGCCCTACAATGAGCAGTTCTTC. Its translation is CASSFGIEPYNEQFF.

The chain is built from TRBV28 and TRBJ2-7; possibly TRBD2 for D (5 bases). The CDR3 loop spans 13 amino acids. The V gene lost 2 bases and the J gene lost 3 bases, with 8 bases spanning the gap. CDR1 and CDR2 from the germline V gene are MDHEN and SYDVKM. The CDR3 DNA is TGTGCCAGCAGTTTAGGCGGGCACTACGAGCAGTACTTC. Its translation is CASSLGGHYEQYF.

The V gene is TRBV28, the J gene TRBJ1-1; D ambiguous. The germline V and J ends were trimmed by 7 bases and 2 bases, with 14 bases remaining between them. Germline-derived CDR1 and CDR2 are MDHEN and SYDVKM. The CDR3 is 14 residues long. CDR3 region: CASTPGGLNTEAFF. The CDR3 coding sequence is TGTGCCAGCACCCCGGGTGGCCTAAACACTGAAGCTTTCTTT.

J is TRBJ2-5 and V is TRBV5-1, with 7 positions matching TRBD2. The CDR3 has 14 amino acids. V dropped 2 bases and J dropped 4; count of bases not matched to a gene: 5. Germline lookup yields CDR1 SGHRS and CDR2 YFSETQ. The CDR3 loop is CASSFAGEGETQYF. DNA of the CDR3: TGCGCCAGCAGCTTTGCGGGAGAGGGAGAGACCCAGTACTTC.

A few counts support this clone. The rearrangement uses TRBV27 and TRBJ2-2; TRBD2 agrees at 14 bases. The V segment lost 5 bases and the J segment 5 bases; nucleotides outside the gene matches: 10. CDR3 length: 18 amino acids. Per the germline V gene, CDR1 is MNHEY and CDR2 is SMNVEV (reference sequence). The CDR3 coding sequence is TGTGCCAGCAGTCCCGAAGCGACTAGCGGGAGGGGGACCGGGGAGCTGTTTTTT. Encoded protein: CASSPEATSGRGTGELFF.

Only one count was recorded for this clone. The V gene is TRBV28, the J gene TRBJ2-2; 15 nucleotides align to TRBD2. V lost 1 base and J lost 7; bases outside the gene matches: 4. This CDR3 is built from 17 residues. CDR1 and CDR2 from the germline V gene are MDHEN and SYDVKM. CDR3 amino acids: CASSLSGLAGGYGELFF. Written as DNA, the CDR3 is TGTGCCAGCAGTTTATCAGGACTAGCGGGAGGGTACGGGGAGCTGTTTTTT.

J is TRBJ2-7 and V is TRBV11-3; D possibly matches TRBD1 or TRBD2 (5 bases each). V was trimmed by 5 bases and J by 7 bases, leaving 18 bases between them. The germline V gene has CDR1 SGHNT and CDR2 YENEEA. This CDR3 contains 14 residues. The CDR3 sequence: CASSQGQGSGEQYF. The CDR3 nucleotides read TGTGCCAGCAGCCAAGGGCAGGGTTCGGGGGAGCAGTACTTC.

A word on this clone: The identical CDR3 is also encoded by other nucleotide sequences in the sample. The gene calls are TRBV5-1 and TRBJ2-7, with 10 bases fitting TRBD1. V lost 1 base, J lost 2 bases, and 6 bases stayed unmatched. CDR3 length: 16 residues. The germline V gene has CDR1 SGHRS and CDR2 YFSETQ. The CDR3 bases are TGCGCCAGCAGCTTGACACCGGGACAGGGGACCTACGAGCAGTACTTC. As protein: CASSLTPGQGTYEQYF.

The chain joins TRBV5-1 to TRBJ2-1; D not certain. The V end lost 3 bases, the J end lost 8 bases, and 18 bases lay between the germline ends. The CDR3 runs to 15 residues. CDR1 SGHRS and CDR2 YFSETQ come from the germline V gene. The CDR3 reads CASSSPGHPRYEQFF. DNA of the CDR3: TGCGCCAGCAGCTCCCCCGGGCACCCGAGGTATGAGCAGTTCTTC. The variable domain in full, with the rest retrieved from reference TRBV5-1 and TRBJ2-1, is KAGVTQTPRYLIKTRGQQVTLSCSPISGHRSVSWYQQTPGQGLQFLFEYFSETQRNKGNFPGRFSGRQFSNSRSEMNVSTLELGDSALYLCASSSPGHPRYEQFFGPGTRLTVL.

In this sample, this clone turned up a few times. The chain links TRBV6-1 to TRBJ1-2, with D uncertain. The CDR3 runs 15 residues. Germline loops: CDR1 MNHNS, CDR2 SASEGT. The V and J ends lost 1 base and 5 bases respectively, with 14 bases between them. Here the CDR3 DNA reads TGTGCCAGCAGTGAAGTAATAGGCGGTCGGTATGGCTACACCTTC. Amino acid sequence: CASSEVIGGRYGYTF.

This clone was recorded many times. The same CDR3 arises from other DNA sequences in this sample as well. The V and J genes are TRBV20-1 and TRBJ2-5; the D is unclear. The CDR3 has 10 residues. Germline CDR1 is DFQATT and CDR2 is SNEGSKA (reference sequence). V lost 5 bases, J lost 2 bases, and 3 bases lay in between. Here the CDR3 reads CSAGQETQYF. CDR3 bases: TGCAGTGCTGGACAAGAGACCCAGTACTTC.

This clone was seen just once. The chain employs TRBV6-5 and TRBJ1-6; D unclear. There are 14 residues in the CDR3. The V end was cut by 2 bases, the J end by 5 bases, with 7 bases between. Germline lookup yields CDR1 MNHEY and CDR2 SVGAGI. CDR3 bases: TGTGCCAGCAGTTACCTAGCTAATAATTCACCCCTCCACTTT. Translation: CASSYLANNSPLHF.

The chain recombines TRBV29-1 with TRBJ1-2, with D possibly matching TRBD1 (5 bases). The CDR3 contains 12 residues. V shed 6 bases and J shed 8 bases, with 16 bases lying between them. The germline V gene encodes CDR1 SQVTM and CDR2 ANQGSEA. For the CDR3, the DNA is TGCAGCGTGTCGGGGCGGAGTGGAGGCTACACCTTC. Translating gives CSVSGRSGGYTF.